This T cell receptor (beta chain) was profiled in a study of T cell responses to AZD1222 COVID-19 vaccine. Repertoires were generated with immunoSEQ multiplex PCR, while TCRdb's copy carries only in-frame clones and drops some. The table has roughly 150,000 clones, just under 95% seen once. The V and J ends lost 8 bases and 13 bases, in that order; junction bases with no gene match: 7. The germline V gene has CDR1 MNHEY and CDR2 SVGAGI. This CDR3 comprises 12 residues. The sequencing here drew on peripheral blood, taken 28 days after the second AZD1222 dose. This TCR was recovered from an adult who received the AZD1222 COVID-19 vaccine. J is TRBJ2-1 and V is TRBV6-5; 11 nucleotides match TRBD1. This CDR3 is CASGRDRGIQFF. CDR3 DNA sequence: TGTGCCAGCGGAAGGGACAGGGGGATTCAGTTCTTC.